A single T cell receptor beta chain is shown here with its context. Its cognate antigen has yet to be identified. No much larger clone is present one base from it, and per-base qualities are unavailable. The CDR3 regions of human TCRbeta chains were analyzed by immunosequencing. Per the authors' processing: TCRs in the repertoires were compared against a reference library of SARS-CoV-2-specific TCRs that had been generated with the MIRA antigen-specificity platform. Breadth meant the fraction of unique TCRs that were SARS-CoV-2-associated, whereas depth meant the fraction of total T cells that were SARS-CoV-2-associated. Using the MIRA data, each spike-specific TCR was mapped to the spike region that the TCR reacts to and placed in a CD4 or CD8 class. Log10-transformed breadth and depth values were compared by one-way ANOVA with Sidak's multiple comparisons tests. TCRdb provides this immuneACCESS table in a form limited to in-frame rearrangements. Some clones are lacking; in checked studies, under half of them reflect an unresolved V gene, and why the rest are absent is not known. The V and J calls and clone size are taken from that table; D and trimming were inferred from the DNA. The table for this sample lists around 190,000 clones; approximately 94% of them were counted only once. The ten largest clones take up around 1.6% of the sample.

These data originate in a study of T cell responses to AZD1222 COVID-19 vaccine (TCRdb year 2021). About the study as a whole: TCR sequencing covered more than 230 trial participants: 207 given two doses of AZD1222 and 26 given two doses of MenACWY control vaccine. Trial participants were enrolled by age into subgroups of 18-55, 56-69 and 70-plus years, and roughly 150, 30 and 60 TCR-sequenced participants, respectively, were included in these subgroups.

V is shortened by 1 base, J by 5 bases, and the region joining them spans 6 bases. From a lookup of the germline V gene, CDR1 and CDR2 are SGHAT and FQNNGV. Its CDR3 holds 12 amino acids, cysteine through phenylalanine. The read is trimmed to its CDR3 DNA, 36 bases read in frame from base 1. Study-level results and caveats: Because no samples from the day 14 peak response were available, repertoires could be characterized only after the peak T cell response. Only five to seven AZD1222 recipients were SARS-CoV-2 seropositive at baseline, limiting conclusions about previously exposed vaccinees. Participants were mostly white British, with more females than males. The authors suggested clonal diversity may have been underestimated. The 56-69-year group was small, and its depth increase did not reach significance, likely because of low power. Epitopes outside the regions mutated in the B.1.351 and B.1.1.7 variants were reportedly recognized by nearly half of the unique spike-specific TCRs. CD4 TCRs associated with the vaccine covered the entire spike protein, and the dominant responses were in regions 160-218 and 743-854. Spike-specific TCR breadth and depth rose significantly after two AZD1222 doses compared with day 0 and with MenACWY recipients.

The time point label, as the study defines it: about 28 days (+/-7) after the second vaccine dose. Because spike-specific TCR depth and breadth did not differ between the two schedules, AZD1222 recipients who got a second dose at roughly 4 weeks were pooled with those who got a second dose at roughly 12 weeks. Samples from vaccinated people were obtained from the UK trials COV001 and COV002, which included a single-blind randomized controlled phase 2/3 trial of AZD1222 (ChAdOx1 nCoV-19) in healthy adults. For TCRbeta chain sequencing, PBMC samples from trial participants were taken at day 0 and at day 28 after the second dose.

The origin of this receptor is an adult who received the AZD1222 COVID-19 vaccine. Rearrangement joined TRBV11-2 to TRBJ2-7; the D gene cannot be named for sure. The material sequenced was peripheral blood, taken 28 days after the second AZD1222 dose. The nucleotides read TGTGCCAGCAGCTTAGGGTTGAACGAGCAGTACTTC. Its translation reads: CASSLGLNEQYF.